Below, 12 T cell receptor beta chains from the same sample are listed, as sequenced in a study of neurological immune-mediated disorders. TCRdb called the 5' RACE reads again in MiXCR, with one record for every CDR3 protein. Found here are about 66,000 distinct CDR3 sequences, 4% to 6% of them singletons; the top ten hold approximately 3%. The sequenced sample was PBMCs. These receptors all stem from a woman aged 25 to 39 with multiple sclerosis.

This clonotype was recorded a few times. The V call is TRBV20-1, the J call TRBJ2-2; TRBD2 agrees at 12 bases. Losses at the gene ends were 1 base for V and 0 bases for J; bases not matched to a gene: 0. CDR1 is DFQATT and CDR2 is SNEGSKA in the germline V gene (reference sequence). This CDR3 is built from 16 residues. DNA of the CDR3: TGCAGTGCTAGAGGGACTAGCGGGACGAACACCGGGGAGCTGTTTTTT. Its translation is CSARGTSGTNTGELFF.

This clonotype was seen many times. At one of its ends the junction is not consistent with the germline gene, which may arise from a read error. The CDR3 loop is CAWSVPRGDQPQNF. In DNA form, the CDR3 reads TGTGCCTGGAGTGTACCCAGGGGGGATCAGCCCCAGAATTTT. This chain joins TRBV30 and TRBJ1-5; 7 bases fit TRBD1. There are 14 residues in the CDR3. Germline CDR1 GTSNPN, CDR2 SVGIG (reference sequence).

This chain connects TRBV5-5 to TRBJ1-5; D gene ambiguous. The germline CDR1 and CDR2 sequences are SGHKS and YYEKEE (reference sequence). The ends were cut back, 0 bases at V and 0 bases at J, with 10 bases in the middle. CDR3 length equals 16 residues. The CDR3 DNA reads TGTGCCAGCAGCTTGGGTTTCGGAGATAGCAATCAGCCCCAGCATTTT. Translation: CASSLGFGDSNQPQHF. Full variable domain (rest looked up from reference TRBV5-5 and TRBJ1-5): DAGVTQSPTHLIKTRGQQVTLRCSPISGHKSVSWYQQVLGQGPQFIFQYYEKEERGRGNFPDRFSARQFPNYSSELNVNALLLGDSALYLCASSLGFGDSNQPQHFGDGTRLSIL.

This clonotype was detected only a few times. The chain joins TRBV27 to TRBJ1-2; no clear D gene. CDR1 is MNHEY, CDR2 SMNVEV, per germline (reference sequence). The CDR3 runs 14 residues. The germline V and J ends were trimmed by 0 bases and 2 bases, with 7 bases remaining between them. The CDR3 region has the DNA TGTGCCAGCAGTTTATCGGCCGGGAACTATGGCTACACCTTC. Protein sequence: CASSLSAGNYGYTF.

The table lists this clonotype with many counts. The rearrangement links TRBV7-3 to TRBJ1-2; weak D call: TRBD1 (6 bases). V lost 11 bases and J lost 3, with 19 bases in between. The CDR3 is made up of 14 amino acids. CDR1 SGHTA and CDR2 FQGTGA come from the germline V gene. DNA for the CDR3: TGTGCCGTCAAAGGGGGGGTAGGGCACTATGGCTACACCTTC. Translating gives CAVKGGVGHYGYTF.

The sample holds many counts of this clonotype. The rearrangement links TRBV5-1 to TRBJ2-3, with 13 positions matching TRBD2. Trimming took 4 bases from V and 4 from J; bases not matched to a gene: 12. CDR1 SGHRS and CDR2 YFSETQ come from the germline V gene. CDR3 length: 18 residues. The CDR3 protein is CASSPRTSGGLGADTQYF. For the CDR3, the DNA is TGCGCCAGCAGCCCGCGGACTAGCGGGGGCCTAGGGGCAGATACGCAGTATTTT.

This clonotype was found many times. The J gene is TRBJ2-2, the V gene TRBV7-3; TRBD1 matches 12 bases. The CDR3 contains 15 residues. CDR1 and CDR2 (germline): SGHTA, FQGTGA. Trimming took 4 bases from V and 6 from J; bases not matched to a gene: 3. The CDR3 loop reads CASSSGTGGSGELFF. The CDR3 nucleotides are TGTGCCAGCAGCTCCGGGACAGGGGGCTCCGGGGAGCTGTTTTTT.

This clonotype was recorded many times. The chain is built from TRBV12-3 or TRBV12-4 and TRBJ1-2; 11 bases align to TRBD1. The CDR3 extends over 15 amino acids. The junction had 8 bases not matched to a gene; V was cut back by 5 bases and J by 6 bases. The CDR3 DNA reads TGTGCCAGCAGTCTTTGGACAGGGGGCAGGGATGGCTACACCTTC. Protein sequence: CASSLWTGGRDGYTF.

Concerning this clonotype itself: The junction departs from the called germline gene at one end, perhaps through a read error. This chain joins TRBV28 and TRBJ1-6; TRBD1 might be the D (6 bases). The germline gives CDR1 MDHEN, CDR2 SYDVKM. This CDR3 spans 14 amino acids. The CDR3 spells CASSLRQENSPLNF. The CDR3 DNA sequence: TGTGCCAGCAGCCTAAGACAGGAAAATTCACCCCTCAACTTT.

This clonotype was recorded many times. CDR3 coding DNA: TGCGCCAGCAGCTCCGATCAGGGGTACACAGATACGCAGTATTTT. Amino acid sequence: CASSSDQGYTDTQYF. The chain joins TRBV5-1 to TRBJ2-3; perhaps TRBD1 as D (6 bases). The CDR3 is 15 residues long. Germline assignment: CDR1 SGHRS and CDR2 YFSETQ. V was pared by 3 bases and J by 2 bases, with 13 bases between.

The table lists this clonotype with many counts. J is TRBJ1-1 and V is TRBV12-3 or TRBV12-4, with D possibly matching TRBD1 (6 bases). With 5 bases removed from V and 6 bases from J, the gap between germline ends came to 19 bases. CDR3 length: 15 amino acids. In DNA, the CDR3 is TGTGCCAGCAGTGCTCCTCAACAGGGTCGTTCTGAAGCTTTCTTT. Its translation is CASSAPQQGRSEAFF.

This clonotype was seen a few times. Just one base apart from a much larger clone, this may be a read error. The genes are TRBV20-1 and TRBJ2-7; 9 bases are shared with TRBD1. V lost 6 bases to trimming and J lost 7 bases; unmatched junction nucleotides: 10. The CDR3 has 13 amino acids. CDR1 DFQATT and CDR2 SNEGSKA come from the germline V gene (reference sequence). The CDR3 DNA is TGCAGTGCCTCCGACAGGGGGTGGAAAGAGCAGTACTTC. It is translated as CSASDRGWKEQYF.